The clone carrying this TCR beta chain turned up a few times. Antigen: not known. This sample is drawn from a study of T-cell reconstitution after alpha-beta-depleted transplantation in children. Study-level results: Where some patients showed high TCRbeta diversity at day 60, it came from recipient T cells and thymic progenitors that had survived. After one year, T-cell counts and TCRbeta diversity mostly came from new T cells. Reportedly, only several hundred clones from non-depleted graft cells drove alpha-beta T-cell counts at about two months.

V was cut by 0 bases and J by 3 bases, with 9 bases left in between. This CDR3 region has 15 residues. Germline V lookup: CDR1 LNHNV, CDR2 YYDKDF (reference sequence). Unique molecular identifiers tagged the TCRbeta library. From the PCR reads, TCRdb called clonotypes with MiXCR, one entry per CDR3 protein. The sample gives 250,000 to 300,000 distinct CDR3 sequences, 6% to 10% of which show up once; about 9.1% is in the top ten. Here the sequenced sample was peripheral blood, taken 360 days after TCRalphabeta/CD19-depleted stem cell transplant. The chain uses TRBV15 and TRBJ1-5; D gene ambiguous. This receptor was taken from a female patient between 2 and 15 years old who had a stem cell transplant for Fanconi anemia, so the T cells may come from the graft donor. The DNA for the CDR3 is TGTGCCACCAGCAGAGATCTCGGCTTCAATCAGCCCCAGCATTTT. It yields the protein CATSRDLGFNQPQHF.